Below, one TCR beta chain is given with its context. The sample belongs to a study of OX40 agonist ivuxolimab in advanced cancers. The overall study: In this trial design, patients received ivuxolimab intravenously at 0.01 to 10 mg/kg every 2 weeks. A male proportion of over 70% was recorded, with mean age approximately 57 years and range about 23 to 90.

This CDR3 spans 19 amino acids. Germline V CDR1 and CDR2: LGHNA, YNFKEQ. V was pared by 0 bases and J by 0 bases, with 18 bases between. With baseline, cycle 4 day 1, and cycle 7 day 1 as timepoints, blood was sampled. Assay: immunoSEQ multiplex PCR; the TCRdb copy retains only in-frame clones and omits some. The table lists roughly 67,000 clones, over 75% of them singletons. The sequencing here drew on CD4+ or CD8+ T cells sorted from blood, taken in a trial of the OX40 agonist ivuxolimab. The clonotype was recovered from an adult with an advanced solid tumor such as melanoma, head and neck, liver or kidney cancer. V usage is TRBV4-2 and J usage is TRBJ2-1, with a weak D call TRBD1 (5 bases). CDR3 sequence: CASSQDISIGATSYNEQFF. The CDR3 DNA is TGTGCCAGCAGCCAAGATATTTCGATAGGGGCGACCTCCTACAATGAGCAGTTCTTC.